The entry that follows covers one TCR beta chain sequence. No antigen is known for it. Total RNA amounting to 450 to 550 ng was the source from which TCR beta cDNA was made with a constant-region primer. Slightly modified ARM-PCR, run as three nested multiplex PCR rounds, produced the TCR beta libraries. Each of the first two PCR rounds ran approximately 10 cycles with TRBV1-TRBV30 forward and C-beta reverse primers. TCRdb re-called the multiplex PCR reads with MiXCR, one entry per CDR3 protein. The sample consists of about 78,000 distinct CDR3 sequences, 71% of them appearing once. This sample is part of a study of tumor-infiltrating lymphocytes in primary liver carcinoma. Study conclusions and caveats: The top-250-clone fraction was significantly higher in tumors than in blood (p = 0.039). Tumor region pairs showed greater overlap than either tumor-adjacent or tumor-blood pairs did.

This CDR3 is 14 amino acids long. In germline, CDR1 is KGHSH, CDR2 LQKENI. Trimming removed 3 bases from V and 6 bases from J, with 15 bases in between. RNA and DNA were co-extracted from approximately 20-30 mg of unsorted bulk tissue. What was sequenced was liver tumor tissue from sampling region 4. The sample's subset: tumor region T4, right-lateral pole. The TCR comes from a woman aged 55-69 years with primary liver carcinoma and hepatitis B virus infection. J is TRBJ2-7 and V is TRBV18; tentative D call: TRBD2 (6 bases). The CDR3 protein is CASSPGRDSGEQYF. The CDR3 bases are TGTGCCAGCTCACCGGGCAGGGACTCGGGCGAGCAGTACTTC.